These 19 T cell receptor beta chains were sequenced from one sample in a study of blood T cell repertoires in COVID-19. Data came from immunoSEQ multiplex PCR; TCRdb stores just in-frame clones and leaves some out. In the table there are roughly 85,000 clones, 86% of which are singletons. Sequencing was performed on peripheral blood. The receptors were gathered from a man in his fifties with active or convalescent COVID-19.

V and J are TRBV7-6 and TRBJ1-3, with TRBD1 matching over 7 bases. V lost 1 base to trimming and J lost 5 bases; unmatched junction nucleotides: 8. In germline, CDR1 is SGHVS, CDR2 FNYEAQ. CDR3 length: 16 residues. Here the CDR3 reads CASSLGTGMSRNTIYF. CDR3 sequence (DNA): TGTGCCAGCAGCTTAGGGACAGGAATGTCCAGAAACACCATATATTTT.

The CDR3 DNA reads as TGTGCCAGCAGCGTAGCCCCAACTAGCGGGGGGTACGAGCAGTACTTC. Protein product: CASSVAPTSGGYEQYF. The V and J genes are TRBV9 and TRBJ2-7; TRBD2 aligns across 12 bases. Germline V gene data show CDR1 as SGDLS and CDR2 as YYNGEE. The CDR3 spans 16 residues. The V gene end was trimmed by 0 bases and the J gene end by 4 bases; junction bases not matched to a gene: 5.

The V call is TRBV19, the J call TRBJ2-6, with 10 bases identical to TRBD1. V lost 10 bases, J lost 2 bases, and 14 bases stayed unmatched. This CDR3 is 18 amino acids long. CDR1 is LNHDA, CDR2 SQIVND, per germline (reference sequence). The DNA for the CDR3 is TGTGCCACTTCCGCCGATGGGACAGGGGTTACTGGGGCCAACGTCCTGACTTTC. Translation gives CATSADGTGVTGANVLTF.

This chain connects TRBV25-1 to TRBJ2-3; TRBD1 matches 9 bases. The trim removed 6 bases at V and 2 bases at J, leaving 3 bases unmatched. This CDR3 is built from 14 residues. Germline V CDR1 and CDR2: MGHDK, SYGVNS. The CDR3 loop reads CASRRTGATDTQYF. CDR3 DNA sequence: TGTGCCAGCAGAAGGACAGGGGCCACAGATACGCAGTATTTT.

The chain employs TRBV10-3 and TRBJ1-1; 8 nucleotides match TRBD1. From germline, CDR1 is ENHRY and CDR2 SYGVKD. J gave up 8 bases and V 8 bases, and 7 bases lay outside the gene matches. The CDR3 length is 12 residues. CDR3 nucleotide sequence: TGTGCCATCGGAGGACAGGGCTCAGAAGCTTTCTTT. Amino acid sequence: CAIGGQGSEAFF.

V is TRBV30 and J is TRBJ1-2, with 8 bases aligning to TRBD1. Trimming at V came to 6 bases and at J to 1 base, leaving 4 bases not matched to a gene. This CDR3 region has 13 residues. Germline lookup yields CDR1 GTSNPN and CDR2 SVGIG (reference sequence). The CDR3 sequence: CACSGQDNYGYTF. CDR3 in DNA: TGTGCCTGTTCGGGACAGGATAACTATGGCTACACCTTC.

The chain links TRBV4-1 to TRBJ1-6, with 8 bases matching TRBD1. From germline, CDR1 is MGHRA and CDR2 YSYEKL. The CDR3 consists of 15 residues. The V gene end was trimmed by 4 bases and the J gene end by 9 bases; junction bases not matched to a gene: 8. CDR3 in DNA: TGCGCCAGCAGCCGCGGACAGGGAAACGGTTCACCCCTCCACTTT. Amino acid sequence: CASSRGQGNGSPLHF.

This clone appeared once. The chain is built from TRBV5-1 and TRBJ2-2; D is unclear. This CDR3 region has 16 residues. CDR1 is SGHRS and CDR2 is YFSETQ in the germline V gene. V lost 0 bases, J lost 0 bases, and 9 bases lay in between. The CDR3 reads CASSLDPVTNTGELFF. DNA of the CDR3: TGCGCCAGCAGCTTGGATCCGGTAACGAACACCGGGGAGCTGTTTTTT. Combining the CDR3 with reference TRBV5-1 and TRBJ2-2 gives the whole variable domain KAGVTQTPRYLIKTRGQQVTLSCSPISGHRSVSWYQQTPGQGLQFLFEYFSETQRNKGNFPGRFSGRQFSNSRSEMNVSTLELGDSALYLCASSLDPVTNTGELFFGEGSRLTVL.

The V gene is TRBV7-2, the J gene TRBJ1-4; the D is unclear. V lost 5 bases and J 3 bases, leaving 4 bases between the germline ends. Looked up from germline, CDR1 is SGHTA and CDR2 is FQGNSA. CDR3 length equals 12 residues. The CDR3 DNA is TGTGCCAGCAGCCGAGCTAATGAAAAACTGTTTTTT. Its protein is CASSRANEKLFF.

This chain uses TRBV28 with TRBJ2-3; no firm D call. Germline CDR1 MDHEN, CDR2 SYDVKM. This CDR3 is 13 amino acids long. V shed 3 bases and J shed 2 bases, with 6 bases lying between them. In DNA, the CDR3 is TGTGCCAGCAGTTTTGTTAACACAGATACGCAGTATTTT. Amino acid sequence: CASSFVNTDTQYF.

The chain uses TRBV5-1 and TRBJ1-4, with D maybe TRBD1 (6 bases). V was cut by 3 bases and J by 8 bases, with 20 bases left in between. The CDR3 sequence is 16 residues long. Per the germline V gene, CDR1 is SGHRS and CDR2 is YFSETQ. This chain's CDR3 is CASSSGRVGGGEKLFF. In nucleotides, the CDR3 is TGCGCCAGCAGCTCGGGCCGGGTTGGGGGCGGCGAAAAACTGTTTTTT.

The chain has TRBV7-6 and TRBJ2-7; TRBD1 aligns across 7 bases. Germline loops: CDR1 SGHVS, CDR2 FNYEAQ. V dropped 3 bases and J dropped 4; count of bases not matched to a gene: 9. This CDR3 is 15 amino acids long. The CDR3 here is CASSFKQGSGYEQYF. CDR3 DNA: TGTGCCAGCAGCTTCAAACAGGGGTCCGGTTACGAGCAGTACTTC.

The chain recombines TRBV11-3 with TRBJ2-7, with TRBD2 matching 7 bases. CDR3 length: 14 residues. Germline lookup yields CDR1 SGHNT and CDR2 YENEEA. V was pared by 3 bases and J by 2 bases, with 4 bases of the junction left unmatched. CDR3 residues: CASSLTSPTYEQYF. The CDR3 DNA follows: TGTGCCAGCAGCTTGACTAGCCCAACCTACGAGCAGTACTTC.

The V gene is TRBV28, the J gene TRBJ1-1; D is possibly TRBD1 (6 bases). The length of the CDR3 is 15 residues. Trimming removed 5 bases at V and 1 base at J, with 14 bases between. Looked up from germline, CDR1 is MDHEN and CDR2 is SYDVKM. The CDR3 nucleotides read TGTGCCAGCAGTGAACGTGGACAGAAGAACACTGAAGCTTTCTTT. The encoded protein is CASSERGQKNTEAFF.

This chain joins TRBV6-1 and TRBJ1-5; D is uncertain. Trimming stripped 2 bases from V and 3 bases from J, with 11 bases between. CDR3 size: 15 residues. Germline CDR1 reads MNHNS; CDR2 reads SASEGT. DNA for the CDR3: TGTGCCAGCAGTGAATTTAGGAGCTACAATCAGCCCCAGCATTTT. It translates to CASSEFRSYNQPQHF.

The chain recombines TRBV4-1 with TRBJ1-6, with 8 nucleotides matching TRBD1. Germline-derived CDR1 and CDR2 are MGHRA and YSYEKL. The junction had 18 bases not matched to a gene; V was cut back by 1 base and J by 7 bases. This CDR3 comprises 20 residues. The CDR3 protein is CASSQADIPGGVGGNSPLHF. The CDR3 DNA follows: TGCGCCAGCAGCCAAGCCGATATTCCAGGGGGCGTTGGAGGAAATTCACCCCTCCACTTT.

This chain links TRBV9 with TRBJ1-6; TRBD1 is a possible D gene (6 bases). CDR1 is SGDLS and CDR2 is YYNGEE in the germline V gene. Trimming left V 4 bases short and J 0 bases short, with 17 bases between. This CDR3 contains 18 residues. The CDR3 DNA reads TGTGCCAGCAGCCCCCGACAGGAACTGAGCTCCTATAATTCACCCCTCCACTTT. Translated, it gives CASSPRQELSSYNSPLHF.

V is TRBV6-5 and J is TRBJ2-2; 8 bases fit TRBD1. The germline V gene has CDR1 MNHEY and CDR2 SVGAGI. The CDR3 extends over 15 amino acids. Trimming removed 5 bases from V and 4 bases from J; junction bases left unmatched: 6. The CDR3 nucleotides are TGTGCCAGCAGTAAGGGACAGGCGTTCACCGGGGAGCTGTTTTTT. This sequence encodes CASSKGQAFTGELFF.

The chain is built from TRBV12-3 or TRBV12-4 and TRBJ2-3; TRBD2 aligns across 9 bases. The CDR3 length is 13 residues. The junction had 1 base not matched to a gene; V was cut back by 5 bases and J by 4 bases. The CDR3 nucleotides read TGTGCCAGCAGTAGCGGGGGGCCAGATACGCAGTATTTT. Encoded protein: CASSSGGPDTQYF.